The 14 T cell receptor beta chains in this list originate from one sample, sequenced in a study of T cells in Graves' hyperthyroidism and ophthalmopathy. RNA transcripts served as the template for amplifying TCR beta CDR3 regions. The study used the HTBI primer set for a first-round RT-PCR of the TCR CDR3. A single record per CDR3 protein comes from TCRdb applying MiXCR to the multiplex PCR reads. This table has more than 500,000 distinct CDR3 sequences, roughly 17% appearing once. Sample: blood. These TCRs come from a woman aged 25 to 45 with Graves' hyperthyroidism.

This chain joins TRBV13 and TRBJ1-1, with D perhaps matching TRBD1 (5 bases). The CDR3 runs to 14 residues. Trimming took off 4 bases at V and 5 bases at J, with 14 bases between the two ends. Germline V gene data show CDR1 as PRHDT and CDR2 as FYEKMQ (reference sequence). The CDR3 sequence: CASSSTGVATEAFF. In nucleotides, the CDR3 is TGTGCCAGCAGCTCCACAGGTGTGGCAACTGAAGCTTTCTTT. The whole variable domain, remainder taken from reference TRBV13 and TRBJ1-1, is AAGVIQSPRHLIKEKRETATLKCYPIPRHDTVYWYQQGPGQDPQFLISFYEKMQSDKGSIPDRFSAQQFSDYHSELNMSSLELGDSALYFCASSSTGVATEAFFGQGTRLTVV.

This clonotype was counted ten times or more. The genes are TRBV5-1 and TRBJ2-1, with TRBD1 matching 7 bases. Germline V gene data show CDR1 as SGHRS and CDR2 as YFSETQ. CDR3 length: 15 amino acids. V was clipped by 3 bases and J by 1 base; unmatched bases: 4. This CDR3 is CASSWDSSSYNEQFF. The CDR3 nucleotides read TGCGCCAGCAGCTGGGACAGTTCTTCCTACAATGAGCAGTTCTTC.

This clonotype occurred many times. The chain employs TRBV3-1 and TRBJ2-1; D is possibly TRBD1 (6 bases). The germline CDR1 and CDR2 sequences are LGHDT and YNNKEL (reference sequence). The CDR3 runs 15 residues. V shed 1 base and J shed 8 bases, with 15 bases lying between them. The CDR3 reads CASSQVQGRRDEQFF. The CDR3 coding sequence is TGTGCCAGCAGCCAAGTGCAGGGGCGACGAGATGAGCAGTTCTTC.

This clonotype has only a few counts. The J gene is TRBJ1-1, the V gene TRBV4-2, with D perhaps TRBD1 (5 bases). Germline-derived CDR1 and CDR2 are LGHNA and YNFKEQ. V was shortened by 1 base and J by 5 bases, with 17 bases between the two germline ends. CDR3 length equals 16 residues. The CDR3 here is CASSQALTGVRTEAFF. The CDR3 nucleotides are TGTGCCAGCAGCCAAGCCTTAACAGGTGTGAGGACTGAAGCTTTCTTT.

This clonotype was counted many times. The chain has TRBV12-3 or TRBV12-4 and TRBJ1-1, with D unclear. The CDR3 spans 14 residues. The germline V and J ends were trimmed by 6 bases and 1 base, with 12 bases remaining between them. CDR3 in amino acids: CASSLQRKNTEAFF. For the CDR3, the DNA is TGTGCCAGCAGCTTACAGCGAAAGAACACTGAAGCTTTCTTT.

This clonotype occurred many times. The rearrangement uses TRBV7-8 and TRBJ2-1; D tentatively reads TRBD1 or TRBD2 (6 bases each). CDR3 length: 14 residues. Germline-derived CDR1 and CDR2 are SGHVS and FQNEAQ. V gave up 2 bases and J gave up 8 bases, with 13 bases separating them. Written as DNA, the CDR3 is TGTGCCAGCAGCTTACCGGGAGCAGGGGATGAGCAGTTCTTC. Amino acids: CASSLPGAGDEQFF.

This sequence joins TRBV5-6 and TRBJ2-3; possible D gene TRBD2, 6 bases. V was shortened by 3 bases and J by 6 bases, with 11 bases between the two germline ends. In germline, CDR1 is SGHDT, CDR2 YYEEEE. This CDR3 is built from 13 residues. The CDR3: CASSSKSGDTQYF. The CDR3 nucleotides read TGTGCCAGCAGCTCTAAGAGCGGGGATACGCAGTATTTT.

This clonotype has at least ten counts. The rearrangement links TRBV28 to TRBJ1-1; D is unclear. Germline V lookup: CDR1 MDHEN, CDR2 SYDVKM. Trimming took 4 bases from V and 1 from J, leaving 10 bases between them. CDR3 length: 14 residues. In nucleotides, the CDR3 is TGTGCCAGCAGTTCCTACGCCCAGAACACTGAAGCTTTCTTT. Encoded protein: CASSSYAQNTEAFF.

The rearrangement links TRBV7-3 to TRBJ2-1; 8 bases match TRBD2. The V and J ends lost 2 bases and 6 bases, in that order; junction bases with no gene match: 9. Per germline, CDR1 SGHTA and CDR2 FQGTGA. The CDR3 has 16 amino acids. CDR3 residues: CASSLLETGGPNEQFF. The CDR3 nucleotides are TGTGCCAGCAGCTTACTCGAGACGGGAGGGCCCAATGAGCAGTTCTTC.

This clonotype was detected ten times or more. This sequence joins TRBV9 and TRBJ1-6; D is ambiguous. The CDR3 length is 14 residues. CDR1 and CDR2 (germline): SGDLS, YYNGEE. Trimming left V 1 base short and J 9 bases short, with 11 bases between. CDR3 DNA: TGTGCCAGCAGCGTACCCGGGAATGCTTCACCCCTCCACTTT. This encodes CASSVPGNASPLHF.

The V call is TRBV20-1, the J call TRBJ1-2; no clear D. CDR1 DFQATT and CDR2 SNEGSKA come from the germline V gene (reference sequence). Trimming pared 5 bases from V and 8 bases from J, leaving 21 bases between. This CDR3 is built from 14 residues. The CDR3, as DNA: TGCAGTGCTCACAGAACCGGTCGTTCGTCGGGCTACACCTTC. This gives the protein CSAHRTGRSSGYTF.

In this sample, this clonotype turned up many times. The chain is built from TRBV6-1 and TRBJ2-3; D remains unclear. The V end was cut by 3 bases, the J end by 0 bases, with 16 bases between. CDR1 and CDR2 (germline): MNHNS, SASEGT. The CDR3 covers 17 residues. The CDR3 here is CASSDPVATSSTDTQYF. The DNA of the CDR3 is TGTGCCAGCAGTGACCCCGTGGCTACCTCTAGCACAGATACGCAGTATTTT.

The V and J genes are TRBV9 and TRBJ2-2; 15 positions agree with TRBD2. CDR3 length: 21 residues. V shed 0 bases and J 5 bases; nucleotides not matched to a gene: 14. Germline loops: CDR1 SGDLS, CDR2 YYNGEE. CDR3 sequence (DNA): TGTGCCAGCAGCGTAGCTACTGTCGGGTGGACTAGCGGGAGGGGGACCGGGGAGCTGTTTTTT. Amino acids: CASSVATVGWTSGRGTGELFF.

This clonotype was counted at least ten times. The rearrangement links TRBV28 to TRBJ2-4; D is undetermined. Germline assignment: CDR1 MDHEN and CDR2 SYDVKM. This CDR3 has 11 residues. V lost 6 bases and J lost 7, with 7 bases in between. CDR3 nucleotide sequence: TGTGCCAGCAGGGCCGGGAACATTCAGTACTTC. Amino acid sequence: CASRAGNIQYF.